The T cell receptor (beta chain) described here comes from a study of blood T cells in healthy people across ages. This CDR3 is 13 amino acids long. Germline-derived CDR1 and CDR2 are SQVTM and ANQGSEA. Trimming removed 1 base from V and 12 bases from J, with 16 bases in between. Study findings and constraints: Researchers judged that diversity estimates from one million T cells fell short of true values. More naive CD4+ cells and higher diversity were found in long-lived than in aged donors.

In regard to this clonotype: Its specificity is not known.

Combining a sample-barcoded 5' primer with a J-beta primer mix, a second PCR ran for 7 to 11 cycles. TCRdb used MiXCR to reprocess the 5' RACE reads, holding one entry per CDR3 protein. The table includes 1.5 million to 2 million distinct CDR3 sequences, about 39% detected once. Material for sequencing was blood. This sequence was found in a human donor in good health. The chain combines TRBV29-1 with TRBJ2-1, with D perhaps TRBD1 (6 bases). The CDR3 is CSVEVGRDNRQFF. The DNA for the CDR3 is TGCAGCGTTGAAGTGGGCAGGGACAATAGGCAGTTCTTC.